The present T cell receptor beta chain was sequenced within a study of Graves' ophthalmopathy and Graves' hyperthyroidism. Study observations and caveats: The authors also found most expanded thyroid clonotypes above 0.001 frequency in blood. Sensitivity of 85% to 90% and specificity of about 81% were achieved when a 13-signature model separated ophthalmopathy from stable hyperthyroidism.

Clinicians diagnosed using symptoms, serum thyroxine, TRAb, thyroid ultrasound and orbital computed tomography. The starting material, approximately 10 ml of fresh peripheral blood, provided the PBMCs. Comments on this clonotype: What it recognizes is unknown.

For repertoire sequencing, the TCR beta CDR3 regions were amplified from RNA transcripts. After a first-round RT-PCR with HTBI primers, a second-round multiplex PCR was run. TCRdb re-called the multiplex PCR reads through MiXCR, storing one row per CDR3 protein. The table shows about 740,000 distinct CDR3 sequences, with around 40% occurring only once. This clonotype was obtained from an adult man with Graves' ophthalmopathy. Source material: peripheral blood.

CDR3: CASSLAGGWYEQYF. The CDR3, as DNA: TGTGCCAGCAGCTTGGCAGGGGGCTGGTACGAGCAGTACTTC. The rearrangement joins TRBV5-8 to TRBJ2-7; 8 positions agree with TRBD1. The trim removed 0 bases at V and 4 bases at J, leaving 3 bases unmatched. Germline CDR1 is SGHTS and CDR2 is YDEGEE. This CDR3 is 14 amino acids long. The variable domain in full, completed from reference TRBV5-8 and TRBJ2-7, reads EAGVTQSPTHLIKTRGQQATLRCSPISGHTSVYWYQQALGLGLQFLLWYDEGEERNRGNFPPRFSGRQFPNYSSELNVNALELEDSALYLCASSLAGGWYEQYFGPGTRLTVT.